The 9 T cell receptor beta chains presented below share a single source sample, sequenced in a study of regulatory T cells in long-lasting Graves disease. Construction of TCR beta libraries relied on iRepertoire HTBI primers and on Arm-PCR targeting CDR3 regions. TCRdb fed the multiplex PCR reads into MiXCR, producing one record per CDR3 protein. The sample carries approximately 480,000 distinct CDR3 sequences, 15% to 20% recorded once. The time point here: newly diagnosed GD, antithyroid drugs for less than 3 months. Extracted PBMC RNA gave rise to the TCR library. In addition, the sample was reused for a study of T cells in Graves' hyperthyroidism and ophthalmopathy.

The source material was peripheral blood mononuclear cells (PBMCs), sampled at new diagnosis, from a patient treated with antithyroid drugs. Receptor source: a man in his forties or fifties with Graves disease.

This clonotype was picked up many times. The chain joins TRBV28 to TRBJ1-5; D gene ambiguous. Trimming removed 5 bases from V and 2 bases from J, with 13 bases in between. The CDR3 totals 15 residues. Looked up from germline, CDR1 is MDHEN and CDR2 is SYDVKM. The CDR3 loop is CASSATSQGNQPQHF. DNA for the CDR3: TGTGCCAGCAGTGCGACCTCGCAGGGCAATCAGCCCCAGCATTTT.

Many counts were recorded for this clonotype. V and J are TRBV28 and TRBJ2-3; 7 bases are shared with TRBD1. Trimming took 4 bases from V and 0 from J; bases not matched to a gene: 4. The CDR3 extends over 15 amino acids. Germline V gene data show CDR1 as MDHEN and CDR2 as SYDVKM. The CDR3 sequence is CASSSDRRSTDTQYF. The CDR3 nucleotides are TGTGCCAGCAGTTCGGACAGGCGAAGCACAGATACGCAGTATTTT.

This clonotype was detected ten times or more. The chain is built from TRBV5-1 and TRBJ2-7; D gene unclear. Deletions cut 5 bases from V and 3 bases from J, with 12 bases between. The CDR3 spans 13 residues. CDR1 is SGHRS, CDR2 YFSETQ, per germline. DNA for the CDR3: TGCGCCAGCAGAGCACTCCAAGGCTACGAGCAGTACTTC. Its translation: CASRALQGYEQYF.

Ten or more counts support this clonotype. The rearrangement links TRBV30 to TRBJ2-3; 7 bases agree with TRBD1. J was trimmed by 4 bases and V by 0 bases; bases with no gene match: 7. Per germline, CDR1 GTSNPN and CDR2 SVGIG (reference sequence). The CDR3 runs 15 residues. The CDR3 sequence is CAWSVTGVGADTQYF. CDR3 sequence (DNA): TGTGCCTGGAGTGTTACAGGGGTTGGGGCAGATACGCAGTATTTT.

This clonotype occurred many times. The chain uses TRBV6-1 and TRBJ2-2; 8 nucleotides align to TRBD1. The CDR3 is 14 residues long. The junction had 4 bases not matched to a gene; V was cut back by 5 bases and J by 5 bases. Germline V gene sequence: CDR1 MNHNS, CDR2 SASEGT. Written as DNA, the CDR3 is TGTGCCAGCAGTCGGGACAGGAGGACCGGGGAGCTGTTTTTT. It translates to CASSRDRRTGELFF.

This clonotype was seen more than once but under ten times. The chain employs TRBV7-9 and TRBJ2-5; possibly TRBD1 for D (6 bases). This CDR3 is built from 15 residues. V was clipped by 5 bases and J by 1 base, with 14 bases between them. CDR1 and CDR2 from the germline V gene are SEHNR and FQNEAQ (reference sequence). This chain's CDR3 is CASSPNRGIQETQYF. CDR3 DNA sequence: TGTGCCAGCAGCCCAAATAGGGGGATCCAAGAGACCCAGTACTTC.

This clonotype was detected only a few times. The V call is TRBV3-1, the J call TRBJ2-1; D may be TRBD2 (6 bases). CDR3 length: 16 amino acids. V was clipped by 4 bases and J by 9 bases, with 22 bases between them. CDR1 and CDR2 (germline): LGHDT, YNNKEL (reference sequence). DNA for the CDR3: TGTGCCAGCAGCCGAGATCCTAGCGCAAGAGTCGGTGAGCAGTTCTTC. Its protein product is CASSRDPSARVGEQFF.

The chain couples TRBV12-3 or TRBV12-4 to TRBJ2-3; 7 bases map to TRBD1. Unmatched junction bases numbered 10, after V lost 6 bases and J lost 4 bases. This CDR3 is 15 amino acids long. The CDR3 here is CASRPDRVRADTQYF. As DNA, the CDR3 is TGTGCCAGCAGACCCGACAGGGTTCGCGCAGATACGCAGTATTTT.

Comment on this clonotype: Without the conserved terminal phenylalanine or tryptophan, this CDR3 likely stems from a read error. The CDR3 loop is CSARGRITDTQYL. The CDR3 DNA reads as TGCAGTGCTAGAGGGCGGATCACAGATACGCAGTATCTT. The chain recombines TRBV20-1 with TRBJ2-3; D remains ambiguous. The germline CDR1 and CDR2 sequences are DFQATT and SNEGSKA (reference sequence). Trimming cost V 1 base and J 2 bases, with 7 bases left between them. The CDR3 is made up of 13 amino acids.